This passage covers 8 T cell receptor beta chains from one sample sequenced in a study of blood T cell repertoires in COVID-19. The method was immunoSEQ multiplex PCR; TCRdb's version includes in-frame clones alone and lacks a portion of them. This sample has about 320,000 clones; around 85% occur once, and the top ten carry around 7.8%. Material: peripheral blood. Receptors originate from a human donor in a cohort sampled during active COVID-19.

This chain uses TRBV11-1 with TRBJ2-2; 7 bases line up with TRBD2. Trimming at V came to 5 bases and at J to 2 bases, leaving 8 bases not matched to a gene. Germline CDR1 and CDR2: SGHAT and FQDESV (reference sequence). The CDR3 sequence is 16 residues long. CDR3 in amino acids: CASSPQSGANTGELFF. The CDR3 region has the DNA TGTGCCAGCAGCCCACAGAGCGGGGCTAACACCGGGGAGCTGTTTTTT.

This chain uses TRBV29-1 with TRBJ2-1; no reliable D call. This CDR3 is 12 amino acids long. Looked up from germline, CDR1 is SQVTM and CDR2 is ANQGSEA. V was pared by 4 bases and J by 1 base, with 5 bases between. CDR3 residues: CSVGSSYNEQFF. For the CDR3, the DNA is TGCAGCGTTGGGAGTTCCTACAATGAGCAGTTCTTC.

The chain has TRBV27 and TRBJ1-1; tentative D call: TRBD1 (6 bases). The V end lost 4 bases, the J end lost 2 bases, and 17 bases lay between the germline ends. Germline V gene data show CDR1 as MNHEY and CDR2 as SMNVEV (reference sequence). This CDR3 is 16 amino acids long. The CDR3: CASSSTGTMTNTEAFF. In DNA form, the CDR3 reads TGTGCCAGCAGTTCAACCGGGACAATGACTAACACTGAAGCTTTCTTT.

This clone appeared a single time. The genes are TRBV5-4 and TRBJ2-6; D is perhaps TRBD1 (6 bases). Trimming removed 4 bases at V and 4 bases at J, with 21 bases between. The CDR3 length is 18 residues. Per germline, CDR1 SGHNT and CDR2 YYREEE (reference sequence). The CDR3 reads CASSPPTGGDSGANVLTF. The CDR3 DNA reads TGTGCCAGCAGCCCCCCGACAGGAGGAGACTCCGGGGCCAACGTCCTGACTTTC.

This clone was seen just once. This rearrangement joins TRBV6-5 to TRBJ1-5, with D tentatively TRBD1 (6 bases). This CDR3 has 15 amino acids. V was clipped by 5 bases and J by 1 base, with 12 bases between them. Germline V gives CDR1 MNHEY, CDR2 SVGAGI. The CDR3: CASSRTAGSNQPQHF. DNA of the CDR3: TGTGCCAGCAGTAGGACAGCAGGCAGCAATCAGCCCCAGCATTTT.

The rearrangement links TRBV4-1 to TRBJ2-7, with a possible D match to TRBD2 (6 bases). Per the germline V gene, CDR1 is MGHRA and CDR2 is YSYEKL. The CDR3 is 15 residues long. Trimming pared 6 bases from V and 2 bases from J, leaving 17 bases between. In nucleotides, the CDR3 is TGCGCCAGCAGGCTCCGGGACTGGGTTACCTACGAGCAGTACTTC. Translation: CASRLRDWVTYEQYF.

V usage is TRBV5-8 and J usage is TRBJ1-6; D might be TRBD1 (6 bases). CDR3 length: 16 residues. Germline CDR1 SGHTS, CDR2 YDEGEE. V was cut by 4 bases and J by 6 bases, with 17 bases left in between. The CDR3 loop reads CASSIGQRTLNSPLHF. In nucleotides, the CDR3 is TGTGCCAGCAGCATCGGACAGCGCACCCTTAATTCACCCCTCCACTTT.

This clone was counted only a few times. The gene calls are TRBV5-6 and TRBJ2-7, with D perhaps TRBD2 (7 bases). Germline V lookup: CDR1 SGHDT, CDR2 YYEEEE. The V end lost 5 bases, the J end lost 4 bases, and 13 bases lay between the germline ends. This CDR3 is built from 13 residues. As DNA, the CDR3 is TGTGCCAGCAGTGGAGGGGGGGAGTACGAGCAGTACTTC. Protein sequence: CASSGGGEYEQYF.